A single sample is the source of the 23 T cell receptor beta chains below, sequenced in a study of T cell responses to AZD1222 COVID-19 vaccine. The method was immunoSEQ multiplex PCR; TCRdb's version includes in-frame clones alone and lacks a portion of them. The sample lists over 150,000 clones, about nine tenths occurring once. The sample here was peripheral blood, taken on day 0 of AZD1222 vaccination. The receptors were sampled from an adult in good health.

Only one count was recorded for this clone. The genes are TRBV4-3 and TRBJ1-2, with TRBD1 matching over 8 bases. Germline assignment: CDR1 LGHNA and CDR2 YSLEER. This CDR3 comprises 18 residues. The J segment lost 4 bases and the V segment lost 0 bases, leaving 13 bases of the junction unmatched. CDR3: CASSQDRQGPLLGYGYTF. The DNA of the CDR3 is TGCGCCAGCAGCCAAGATCGACAGGGGCCCCTCCTTGGCTATGGCTACACCTTC.

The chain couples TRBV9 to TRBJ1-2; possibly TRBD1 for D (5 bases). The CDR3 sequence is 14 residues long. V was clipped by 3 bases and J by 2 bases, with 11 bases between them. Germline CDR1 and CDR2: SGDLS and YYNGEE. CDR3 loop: CASSGGVPNYGYTF. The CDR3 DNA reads TGTGCCAGCAGCGGAGGGGTTCCGAACTATGGCTACACCTTC.

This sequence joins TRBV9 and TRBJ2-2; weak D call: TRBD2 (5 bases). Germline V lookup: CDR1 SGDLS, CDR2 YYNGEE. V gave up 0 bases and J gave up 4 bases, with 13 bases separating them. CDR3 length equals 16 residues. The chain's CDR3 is CASSVAPLVGTGELFF. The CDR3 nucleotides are TGTGCCAGCAGCGTAGCCCCACTAGTGGGCACCGGGGAGCTGTTTTTT.

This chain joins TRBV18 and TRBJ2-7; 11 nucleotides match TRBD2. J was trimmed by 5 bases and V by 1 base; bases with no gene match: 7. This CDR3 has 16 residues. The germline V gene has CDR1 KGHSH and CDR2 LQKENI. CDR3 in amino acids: CASSPLPTSGVDEQYF. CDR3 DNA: TGTGCCAGCTCACCACTACCGACTAGCGGGGTCGACGAGCAGTACTTC.

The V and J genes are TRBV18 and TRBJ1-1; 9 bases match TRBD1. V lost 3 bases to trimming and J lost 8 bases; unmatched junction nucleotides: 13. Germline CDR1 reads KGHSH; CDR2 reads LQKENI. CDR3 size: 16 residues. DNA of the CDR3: TGTGCCAGCTCACCTCCTGCCCGGGGACAGGGTGGGGAAGCTTTCTTT. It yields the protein CASSPPARGQGGEAFF.

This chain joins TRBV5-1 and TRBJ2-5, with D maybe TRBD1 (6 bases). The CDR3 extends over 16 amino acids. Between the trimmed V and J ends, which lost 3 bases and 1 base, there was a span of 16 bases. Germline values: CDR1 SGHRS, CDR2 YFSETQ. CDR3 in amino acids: CASSYPLGGSQETQYF. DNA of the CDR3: TGCGCCAGCAGCTACCCCCTTGGGGGCAGCCAAGAGACCCAGTACTTC.

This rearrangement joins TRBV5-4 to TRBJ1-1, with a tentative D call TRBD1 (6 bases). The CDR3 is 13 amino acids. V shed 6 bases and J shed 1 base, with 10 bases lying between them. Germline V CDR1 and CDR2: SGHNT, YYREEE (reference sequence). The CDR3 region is CASTMDRNTEAFF. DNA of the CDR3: TGTGCCAGCACCATGGACAGGAACACTGAAGCTTTCTTT.

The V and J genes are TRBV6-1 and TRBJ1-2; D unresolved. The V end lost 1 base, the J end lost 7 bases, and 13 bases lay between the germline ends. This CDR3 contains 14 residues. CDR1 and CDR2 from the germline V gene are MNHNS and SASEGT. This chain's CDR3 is CASSEGVVIGGYTF. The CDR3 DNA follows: TGTGCCAGCAGTGAAGGGGTCGTTATAGGTGGCTACACCTTC.

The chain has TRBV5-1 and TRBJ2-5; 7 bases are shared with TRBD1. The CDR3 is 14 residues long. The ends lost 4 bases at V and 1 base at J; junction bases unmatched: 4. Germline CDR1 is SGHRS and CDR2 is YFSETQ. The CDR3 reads CASSPGTAQETQYF. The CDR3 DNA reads TGCGCCAGCAGCCCCGGGACAGCCCAAGAGACCCAGTACTTC.

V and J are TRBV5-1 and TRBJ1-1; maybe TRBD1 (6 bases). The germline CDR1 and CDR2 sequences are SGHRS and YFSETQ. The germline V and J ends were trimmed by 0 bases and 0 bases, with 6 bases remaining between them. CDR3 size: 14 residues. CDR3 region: CASSLGTVNTEAFF. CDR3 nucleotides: TGCGCCAGCAGCTTGGGGACAGTGAACACTGAAGCTTTCTTT.

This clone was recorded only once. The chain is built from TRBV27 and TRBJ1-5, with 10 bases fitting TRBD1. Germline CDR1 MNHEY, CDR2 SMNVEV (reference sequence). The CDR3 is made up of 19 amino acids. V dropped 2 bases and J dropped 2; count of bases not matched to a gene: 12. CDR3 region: CASSLKGQGHFMGNQPQHF. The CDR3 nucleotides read TGTGCCAGCAGTTTAAAGGGACAGGGGCACTTCATGGGCAATCAGCCCCAGCATTTT.

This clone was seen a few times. Here the CDR3 reads CASSPGGFQPQHF. CDR3 coding DNA: TGTGCCAGCAGCCCTGGAGGCTTTCAGCCCCAGCATTTT. The chain uses TRBV6-2 or TRBV6-3 and TRBJ1-5; D is undetermined. The V gene's germline CDR1 is MNHEY and CDR2 SVGEGT. This CDR3 has 13 residues. V lost 6 bases and J lost 6, with 12 bases in between.

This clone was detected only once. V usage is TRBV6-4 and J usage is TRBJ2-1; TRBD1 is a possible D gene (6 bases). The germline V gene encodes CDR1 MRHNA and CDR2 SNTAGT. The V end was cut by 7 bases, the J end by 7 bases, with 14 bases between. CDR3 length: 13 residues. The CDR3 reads CASKITGSNEQFF. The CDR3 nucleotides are TGTGCCAGCAAGATAACAGGGTCGAATGAGCAGTTCTTC.

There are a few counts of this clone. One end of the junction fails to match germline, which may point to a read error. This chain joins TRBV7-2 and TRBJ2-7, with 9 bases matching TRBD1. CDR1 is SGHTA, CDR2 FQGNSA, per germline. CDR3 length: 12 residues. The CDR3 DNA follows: TGTGCCAGCAGCTCCCGGGACAGGGTTCAATTCTTC. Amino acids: CASSSRDRVQFF. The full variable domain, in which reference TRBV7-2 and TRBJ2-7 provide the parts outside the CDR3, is GAGVSQSPSNKVTEKGKDVELRCDPISGHTALYWYRQSLGQGLEFLIYFQGNSAPDKSGLPSDRFSAERTGGSVSTLTIQRTQQEDSAVYLCASSSRDRVQFFGPGTRLTVT.

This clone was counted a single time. CDR3 bases: TGTGCCAGCAGTGCTTCGGCGGGGGGGCCGGTCACAGATACGCAGTATTTT. Its translation: CASSASAGGPVTDTQYF. This sequence joins TRBV2 and TRBJ2-3, with 9 bases identical to TRBD2. Per the germline V gene, CDR1 is SNHLY and CDR2 is FYNNEI. V lost 4 bases, J lost 2 bases, and 10 bases stayed unmatched. The CDR3 is made up of 17 amino acids.

Here the CDR3 reads CASSLGRSGSYGYTF. The DNA of the CDR3 is TGTGCCAGCAGTTTAGGGAGATCGGGGAGCTATGGCTACACCTTC. The chain couples TRBV27 to TRBJ1-2, with unresolved D. The CDR3 length is 15 residues. The germline gives CDR1 MNHEY, CDR2 SMNVEV (reference sequence). V shed 2 bases and J shed 4 bases, with 14 bases lying between them.

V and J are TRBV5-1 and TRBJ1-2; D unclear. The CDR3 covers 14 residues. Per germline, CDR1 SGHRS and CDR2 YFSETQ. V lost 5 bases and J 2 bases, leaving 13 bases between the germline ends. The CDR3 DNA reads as TGCGCCAGCAGACCAACGACATCCAACTATGGCTACACCTTC. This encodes CASRPTTSNYGYTF. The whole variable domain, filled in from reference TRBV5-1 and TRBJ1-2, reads KAGVTQTPRYLIKTRGQQVTLSCSPISGHRSVSWYQQTPGQGLQFLFEYFSETQRNKGNFPGRFSGRQFSNSRSEMNVSTLELGDSALYLCASRPTTSNYGYTFGSGTRLTVV.

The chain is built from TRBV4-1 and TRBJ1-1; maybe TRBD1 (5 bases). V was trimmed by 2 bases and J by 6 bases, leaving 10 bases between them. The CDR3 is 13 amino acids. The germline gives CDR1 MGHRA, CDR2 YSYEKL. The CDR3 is CASSQPWGAEAFF. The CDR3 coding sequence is TGCGCCAGCAGCCAACCCTGGGGGGCTGAAGCTTTCTTT.

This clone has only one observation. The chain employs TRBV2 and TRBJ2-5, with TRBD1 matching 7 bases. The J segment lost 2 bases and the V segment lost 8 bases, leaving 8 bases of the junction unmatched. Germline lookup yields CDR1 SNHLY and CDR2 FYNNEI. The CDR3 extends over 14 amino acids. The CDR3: CASQGGTFQETQYF. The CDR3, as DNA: TGTGCCAGCCAAGGGGGCACCTTTCAAGAGACCCAGTACTTC.

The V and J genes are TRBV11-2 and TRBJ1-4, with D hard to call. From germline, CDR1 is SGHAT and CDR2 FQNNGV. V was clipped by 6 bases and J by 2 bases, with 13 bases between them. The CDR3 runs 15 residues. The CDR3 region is CASRREARTNEKLFF. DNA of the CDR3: TGTGCCAGCAGACGAGAGGCCCGGACTAATGAAAAACTGTTTTTT.

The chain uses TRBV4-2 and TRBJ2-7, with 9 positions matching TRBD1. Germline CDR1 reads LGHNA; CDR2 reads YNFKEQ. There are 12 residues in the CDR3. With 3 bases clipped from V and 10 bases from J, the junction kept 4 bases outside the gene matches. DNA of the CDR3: TGTGCCAGCAGCCAGGCGGGACAGGGCCAGTACTTC. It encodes CASSQAGQGQYF.

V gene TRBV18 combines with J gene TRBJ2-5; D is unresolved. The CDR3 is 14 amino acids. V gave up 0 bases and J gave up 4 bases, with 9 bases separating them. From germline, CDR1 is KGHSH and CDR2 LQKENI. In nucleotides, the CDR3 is TGTGCCAGCTCACCACCTTGGCGAGGAGAGACCCAGTACTTC. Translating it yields CASSPPWRGETQYF.

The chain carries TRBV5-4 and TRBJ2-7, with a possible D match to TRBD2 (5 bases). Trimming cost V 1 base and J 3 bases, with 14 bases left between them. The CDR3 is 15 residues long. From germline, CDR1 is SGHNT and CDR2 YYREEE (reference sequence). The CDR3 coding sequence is TGTGCCAGCAGCTTGTCCCCTAGCAAGCGCTACGAGCAGTACTTC. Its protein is CASSLSPSKRYEQYF.